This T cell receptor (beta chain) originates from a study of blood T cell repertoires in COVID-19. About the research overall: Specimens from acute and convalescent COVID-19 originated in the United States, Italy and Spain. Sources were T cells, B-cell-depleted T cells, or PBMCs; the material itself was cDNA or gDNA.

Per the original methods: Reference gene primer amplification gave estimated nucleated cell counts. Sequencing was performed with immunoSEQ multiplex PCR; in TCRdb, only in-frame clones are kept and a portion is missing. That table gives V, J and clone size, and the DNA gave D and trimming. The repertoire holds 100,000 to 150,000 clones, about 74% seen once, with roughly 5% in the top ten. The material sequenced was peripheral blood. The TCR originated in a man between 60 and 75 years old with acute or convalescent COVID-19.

The CDR3 region is CASSLESQGYEQYF. CDR3 nucleotide sequence: TGTGCCAGCAGCTTAGAGAGTCAGGGCTACGAGCAGTACTTC. The chain uses TRBV11-3 and TRBJ2-7; a possible D gene is TRBD1 (5 bases). Germline CDR1 SGHNT, CDR2 YENEEA. Trimming left V 0 bases short and J 3 bases short, with 9 bases between. CDR3 length: 14 amino acids. The complete variable domain, with remaining parts taken from reference TRBV11-3 and TRBJ2-7, reads EAGVVQSPRYKIIEKKQPVAFWCNPISGHNTLYWYLQNLGQGPELLIRYENEEAVDDSQLPKDRFSAERLKGVDSTLKIQPAELGDSAVYLCASSLESQGYEQYFGPGTRLTVT.